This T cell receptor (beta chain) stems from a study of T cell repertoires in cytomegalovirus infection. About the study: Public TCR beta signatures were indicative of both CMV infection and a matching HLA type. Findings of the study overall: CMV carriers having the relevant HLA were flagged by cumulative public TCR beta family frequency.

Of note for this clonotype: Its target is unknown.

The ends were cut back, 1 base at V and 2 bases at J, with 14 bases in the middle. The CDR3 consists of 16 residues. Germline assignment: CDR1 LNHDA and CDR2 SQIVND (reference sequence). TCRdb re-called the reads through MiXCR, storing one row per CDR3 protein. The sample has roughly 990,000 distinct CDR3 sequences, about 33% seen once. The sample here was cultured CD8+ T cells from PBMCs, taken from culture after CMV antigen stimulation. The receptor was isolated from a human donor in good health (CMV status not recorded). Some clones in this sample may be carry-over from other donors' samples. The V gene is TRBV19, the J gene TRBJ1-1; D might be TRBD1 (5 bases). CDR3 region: CASSIGNRDGNTEAFF. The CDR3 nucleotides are TGTGCCAGTAGTATAGGGAACCGGGACGGTAACACTGAAGCTTTCTTT.